What follows describes a single T cell receptor beta chain. What this receptor recognizes is not known. The record has no base qualities; no much larger clone is one base away. The data derive from a study of blood T cell repertoires in COVID-19 (dated by TCRdb to the early 2020s). Study-wide context: Samples covering the acute and convalescent phases of COVID-19 were provided by collaborators in the United States, Italy and Spain. The material from the prospective study consisted of cDNA or gDNA derived from T cells, B-cell-depleted T cells, or PBMCs. A freely available public database, intended as a resource for researchers studying the immune response to SARS-CoV-2, is where the repertoires were released. HLA class I and class II types, where available, came from metadata supplied by the sample provider rather than from assay-based typing. Sample metadata almost always included a de-identified subject ID, COVID-19 status, age in years and sex. The samples were drawn from the first 160 participants of the ongoing ImmuneRACE study and from roughly 1,300 subjects provided by 6 global collaborators. Subjects who had been exposed to COVID-19, were actively infected with it, or had recovered from it provided the deeply sampled blood TCRbeta repertoires that made up the dataset.

TCRbeta CDR3 regions were amplified from genomic DNA using the immunoSEQ Assay, a bias-controlled multiplex PCR. As for how the authors treated the data: Within the assay, amplification of reference gene primers was used to estimate how many nucleated cells each sample contained. To quantify the absolute abundance of each unique TCRbeta CDR3 rearrangement, sequence reads were collapsed and filtered. For each sample, productive Simpson clonality was calculated as the square root of Simpson's diversity index over productive rearrangements. The source is immuneACCESS, and TCRdb retained only in-frame sequences with V and J called. Part of the clones is not carried over; for the studies checked, unresolved V genes explain less than half of this, and the remainder is unexplained. That table supplies the V and J calls and clone size; D and trimming were determined from the DNA. Across this sample there are over 120,000 clones, with about 85% seen only once. 4% to 5% of the sample is taken by the ten largest.

Study-wide conclusions, independent of this receptor: Clinical and demographic metadata were provided uncurated, with the amount varying by source and participant.

V trim: 3 bases; J trim: 4 bases; unmatched bases: 8. The CDR3, cysteine through phenylalanine, is 16 amino acids long. Left in the record is the CDR3 DNA by itself, 48 bases read in frame from the first base. From a lookup of the germline V gene (reference sequence), CDR1 and CDR2 are SGHNT and YYREEE. One collaborating source in Seattle enrolled patients during active infection and followed them longitudinally through the course of disease. Collaborating institutions collected whole blood in K2EDTA tubes following their own protocols. For TCRbeta analysis, collaborator samples were shipped as frozen whole blood, as isolated PBMCs, or as DNA extracted from either sample type.

The sequence links TRBV5-4 to TRBJ1-2, and 11 junction bases match TRBD1. This receptor was identified in a woman aged 70-85 years with COVID-19, enrolled during active disease. Material: peripheral blood. The sequenced DNA is TGTGCCAGCAGCTCGTACGGACAGGGGGCAATCTATGGCTACACCTTC. Translated, it gives CASSSYGQGAIYGYTF.